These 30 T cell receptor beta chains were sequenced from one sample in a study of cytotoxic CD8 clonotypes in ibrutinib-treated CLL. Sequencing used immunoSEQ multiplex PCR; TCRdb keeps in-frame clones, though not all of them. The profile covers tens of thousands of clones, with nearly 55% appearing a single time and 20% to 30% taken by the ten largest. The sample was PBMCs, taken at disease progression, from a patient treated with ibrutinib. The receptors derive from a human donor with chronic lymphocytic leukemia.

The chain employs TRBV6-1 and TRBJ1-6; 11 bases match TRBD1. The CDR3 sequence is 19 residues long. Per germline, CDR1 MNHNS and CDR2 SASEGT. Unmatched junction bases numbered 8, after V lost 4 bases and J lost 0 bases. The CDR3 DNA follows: TGTGCCAGCAGTGGCACCGGGACAGGGGGGAGCTCCTATAATTCACCCCTCCACTTT. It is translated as CASSGTGTGGSSYNSPLHF.

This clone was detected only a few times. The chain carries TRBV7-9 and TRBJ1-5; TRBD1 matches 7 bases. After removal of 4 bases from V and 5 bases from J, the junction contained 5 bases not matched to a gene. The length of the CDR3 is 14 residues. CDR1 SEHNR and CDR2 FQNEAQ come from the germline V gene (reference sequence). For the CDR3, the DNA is TGTGCCAGCAGCTCAGGGGGGTTCCATCAGCCCCAGCATTTT. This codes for CASSSGGFHQPQHF.

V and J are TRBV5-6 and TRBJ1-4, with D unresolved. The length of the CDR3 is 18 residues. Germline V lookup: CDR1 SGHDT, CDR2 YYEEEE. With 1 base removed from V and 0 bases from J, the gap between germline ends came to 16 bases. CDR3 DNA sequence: TGTGCCAGCAGCTTGCCCTCGGGTCGAGACGCAACTAATGAAAAACTGTTTTTT. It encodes CASSLPSGRDATNEKLFF.

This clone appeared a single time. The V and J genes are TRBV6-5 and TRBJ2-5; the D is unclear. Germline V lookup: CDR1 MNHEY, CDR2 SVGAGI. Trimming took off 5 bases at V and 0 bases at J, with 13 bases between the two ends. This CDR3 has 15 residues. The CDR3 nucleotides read TGTGCCAGCAGTCCGGCTCCGTTGTACCAAGAGACCCAGTACTTC. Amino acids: CASSPAPLYQETQYF.

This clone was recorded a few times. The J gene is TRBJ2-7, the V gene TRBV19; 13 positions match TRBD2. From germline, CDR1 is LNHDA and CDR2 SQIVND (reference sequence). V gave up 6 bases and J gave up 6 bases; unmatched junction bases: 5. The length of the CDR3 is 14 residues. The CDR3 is CASSQGLAGVEQYF. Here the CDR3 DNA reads TGTGCCAGTAGCCAAGGACTAGCGGGAGTCGAGCAGTACTTC.

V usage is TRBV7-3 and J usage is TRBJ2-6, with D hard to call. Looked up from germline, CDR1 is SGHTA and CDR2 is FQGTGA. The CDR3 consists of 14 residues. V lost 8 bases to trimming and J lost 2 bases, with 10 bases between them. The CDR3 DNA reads TGTGCCAGCGCCCAGTTGACTGGGGCCAACGTCCTGACTTTC. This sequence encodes CASAQLTGANVLTF. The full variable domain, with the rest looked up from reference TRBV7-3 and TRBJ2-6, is GAGVSQTPSNKVTEKGKYVELRCDPISGHTALYWYRQSLGQGPEFLIYFQGTGAADDSGLPNDRFFAVRPEGSVSTLKIQRTERGDSAVYLCASAQLTGANVLTFGAGSRLTVL.

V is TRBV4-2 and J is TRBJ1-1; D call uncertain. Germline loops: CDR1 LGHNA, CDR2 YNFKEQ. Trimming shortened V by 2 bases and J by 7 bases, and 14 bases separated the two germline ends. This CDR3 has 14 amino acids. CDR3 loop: CASSQRPGTFEAFF. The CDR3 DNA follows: TGTGCCAGCAGCCAACGGCCAGGTACTTTTGAAGCTTTCTTT.

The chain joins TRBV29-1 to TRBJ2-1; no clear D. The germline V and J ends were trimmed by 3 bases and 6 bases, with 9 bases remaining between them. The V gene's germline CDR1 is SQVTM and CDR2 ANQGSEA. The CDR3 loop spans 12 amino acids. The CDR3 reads CSVELGLNEQFF. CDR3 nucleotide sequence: TGCAGCGTTGAGTTAGGTCTCAATGAGCAGTTCTTC.

DNA for the CDR3: TGTGCCAGTAGTACGGGCTTGAACACTGAAGCTTTCTTT. Amino acids: CASSTGLNTEAFF. This chain joins TRBV19 and TRBJ1-1; D is unresolved. Trimming cost V 4 bases and J 0 bases, with 6 bases left between them. Germline-derived CDR1 and CDR2 are LNHDA and SQIVND (reference sequence). The CDR3 runs to 13 residues.

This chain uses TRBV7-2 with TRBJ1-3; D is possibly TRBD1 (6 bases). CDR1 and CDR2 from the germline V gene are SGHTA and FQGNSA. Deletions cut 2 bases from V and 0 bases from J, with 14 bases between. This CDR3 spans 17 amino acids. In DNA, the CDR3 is TGTGCCAGCAGCTTATATTCAGGGGTGGGCTCTGGAAACACCATATATTTT. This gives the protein CASSLYSGVGSGNTIYF.

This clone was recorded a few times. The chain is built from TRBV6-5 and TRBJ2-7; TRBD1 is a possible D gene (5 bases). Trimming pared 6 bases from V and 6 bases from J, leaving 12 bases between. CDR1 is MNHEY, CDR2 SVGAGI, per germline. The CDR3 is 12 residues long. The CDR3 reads CASSRGRGEQYF. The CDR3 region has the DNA TGTGCCAGCAGCCGCGGAAGGGGCGAGCAGTACTTC.

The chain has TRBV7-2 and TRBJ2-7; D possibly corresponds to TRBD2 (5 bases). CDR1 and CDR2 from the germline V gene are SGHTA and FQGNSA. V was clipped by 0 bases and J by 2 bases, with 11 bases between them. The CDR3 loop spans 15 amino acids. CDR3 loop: CASSLALAGTYEQYF. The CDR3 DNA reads TGTGCCAGCAGCTTAGCGCTAGCAGGAACCTACGAGCAGTACTTC. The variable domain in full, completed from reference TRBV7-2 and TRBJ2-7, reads GAGVSQSPSNKVTEKGKDVELRCDPISGHTALYWYRQSLGQGLEFLIYFQGNSAPDKSGLPSDRFSAERTGGSVSTLTIQRTQQEDSAVYLCASSLALAGTYEQYFGPGTRLTVT.

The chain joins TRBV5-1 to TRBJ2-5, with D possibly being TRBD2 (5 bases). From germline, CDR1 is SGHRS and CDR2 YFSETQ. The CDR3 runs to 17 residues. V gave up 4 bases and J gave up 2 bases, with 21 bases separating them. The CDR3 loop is CASSLDPRRGSQETQYF. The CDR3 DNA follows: TGCGCCAGCAGCCTCGACCCGAGAAGAGGGAGTCAAGAGACCCAGTACTTC. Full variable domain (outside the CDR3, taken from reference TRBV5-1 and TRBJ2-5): KAGVTQTPRYLIKTRGQQVTLSCSPISGHRSVSWYQQTPGQGLQFLFEYFSETQRNKGNFPGRFSGRQFSNSRSEMNVSTLELGDSALYLCASSLDPRRGSQETQYFGPGTRLLVL.

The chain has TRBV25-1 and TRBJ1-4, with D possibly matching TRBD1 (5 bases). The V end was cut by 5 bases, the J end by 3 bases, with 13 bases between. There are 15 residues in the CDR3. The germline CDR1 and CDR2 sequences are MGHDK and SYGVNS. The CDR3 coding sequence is TGTGCCAGCAGTCGGACCCGGGGGGCTAATGAAAAACTGTTTTTT. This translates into CASSRTRGANEKLFF.

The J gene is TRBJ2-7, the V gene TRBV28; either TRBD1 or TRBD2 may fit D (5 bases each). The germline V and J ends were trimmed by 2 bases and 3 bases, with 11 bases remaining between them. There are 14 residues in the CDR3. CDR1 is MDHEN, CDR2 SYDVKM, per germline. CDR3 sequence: CASSLKGRDYEQYF. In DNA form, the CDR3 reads TGTGCCAGCAGTTTAAAGGGACGGGACTACGAGCAGTACTTC.

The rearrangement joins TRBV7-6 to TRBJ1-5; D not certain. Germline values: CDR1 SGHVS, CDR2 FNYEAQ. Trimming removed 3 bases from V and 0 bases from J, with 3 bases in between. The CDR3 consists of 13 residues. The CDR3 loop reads CASSLDSNQPQHF. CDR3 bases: TGTGCCAGCAGCTTGGATAGCAATCAGCCCCAGCATTTT.

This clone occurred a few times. The CDR3 DNA sequence: TGTGCCATCAGGGACAGTAGGAACTATGGCTACACCTTC. Amino acids: CAIRDSRNYGYTF. This chain links TRBV10-3 with TRBJ1-2, with TRBD1 as a possible D gene (6 bases). Trimming pared 6 bases from V and 2 bases from J, leaving 10 bases between. The CDR3 runs 13 residues. The germline V gene encodes CDR1 ENHRY and CDR2 SYGVKD.

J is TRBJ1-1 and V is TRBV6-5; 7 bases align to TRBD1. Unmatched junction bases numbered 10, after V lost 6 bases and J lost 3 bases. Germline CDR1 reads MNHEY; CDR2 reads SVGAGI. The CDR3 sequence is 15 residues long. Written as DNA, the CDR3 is TGTGCCAGCAGCCGGACAGGTACAGGGGACACTGAAGCTTTCTTT. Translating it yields CASSRTGTGDTEAFF.

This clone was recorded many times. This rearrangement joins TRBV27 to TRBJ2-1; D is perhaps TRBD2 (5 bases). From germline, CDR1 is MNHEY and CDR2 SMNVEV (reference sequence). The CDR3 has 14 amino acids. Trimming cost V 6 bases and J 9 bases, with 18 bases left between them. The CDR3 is CASRKLSGLGEQFF. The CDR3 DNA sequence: TGTGCCAGCAGGAAACTGAGCGGTTTGGGTGAGCAGTTCTTC.

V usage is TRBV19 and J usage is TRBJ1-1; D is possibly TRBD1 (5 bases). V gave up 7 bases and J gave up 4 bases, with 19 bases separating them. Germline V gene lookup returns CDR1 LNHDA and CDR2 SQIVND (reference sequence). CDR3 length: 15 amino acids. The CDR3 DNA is TGTGCCAGTACCCCTAACCAGGGTCGGGGCACTGAAGCTTTCTTT. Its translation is CASTPNQGRGTEAFF.

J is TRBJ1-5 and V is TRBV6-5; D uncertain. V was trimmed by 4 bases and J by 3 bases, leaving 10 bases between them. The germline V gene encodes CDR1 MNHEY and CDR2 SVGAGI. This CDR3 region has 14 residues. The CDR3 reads CASSSPRDNQPQHF. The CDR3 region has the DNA TGTGCCAGCAGTTCCCCGAGGGACAATCAGCCCCAGCATTTT.

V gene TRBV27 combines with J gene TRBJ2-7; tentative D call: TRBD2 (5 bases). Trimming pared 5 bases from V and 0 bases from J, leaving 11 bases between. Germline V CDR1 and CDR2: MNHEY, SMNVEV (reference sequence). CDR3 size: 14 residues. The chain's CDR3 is CASSLGGSSYEQYF. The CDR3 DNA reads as TGTGCCAGCAGTCTGGGCGGGTCCTCCTACGAGCAGTACTTC.

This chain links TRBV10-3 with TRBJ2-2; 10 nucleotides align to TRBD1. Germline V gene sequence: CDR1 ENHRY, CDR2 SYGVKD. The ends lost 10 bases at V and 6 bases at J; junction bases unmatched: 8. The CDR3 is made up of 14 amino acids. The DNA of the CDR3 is TGTGCCACCAGCCCAGGGACAGGGGCCGGGGAGCTGTTTTTT. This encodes CATSPGTGAGELFF.

The CDR3 loop is CASSVAGASTDTQYF. CDR3 DNA sequence: TGTGCCAGCAGCGTAGCGGGGGCTAGCACAGATACGCAGTATTTT. The chain uses TRBV9 and TRBJ2-3; D tentatively reads TRBD1 or TRBD2 (6 bases each). CDR3 length: 15 residues. CDR1 SGDLS and CDR2 YYNGEE come from the germline V gene. The V end lost 0 bases, the J end lost 0 bases, and 8 bases lay between the germline ends. Full variable domain (rest looked up from reference TRBV9 and TRBJ2-3): DSGVTQTPKHLITATGQRVTLRCSPRSGDLSVYWYQQSLDQGLQFLIQYYNGEERAKGNILERFSAQQFPDLHSELNLSSLELGDSALYFCASSVAGASTDTQYFGPGTRLTVL.

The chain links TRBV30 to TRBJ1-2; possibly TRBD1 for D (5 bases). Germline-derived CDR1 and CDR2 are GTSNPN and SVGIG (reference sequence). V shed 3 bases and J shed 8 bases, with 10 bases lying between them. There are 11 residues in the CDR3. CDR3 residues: CAWRMQGGYTF. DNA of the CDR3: TGTGCCTGGAGGATGCAGGGAGGCTACACCTTC. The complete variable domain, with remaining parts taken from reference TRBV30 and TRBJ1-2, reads SQTIHQWPATLVQPVGSPLSLECTVEGTSNPNLYWYRQAAGRGLQLLFYSVGIGQISSEVPQNLSASRPQDRQFILSSKKLLLSDSGFYLCAWRMQGGYTFGSGTRLTVV.

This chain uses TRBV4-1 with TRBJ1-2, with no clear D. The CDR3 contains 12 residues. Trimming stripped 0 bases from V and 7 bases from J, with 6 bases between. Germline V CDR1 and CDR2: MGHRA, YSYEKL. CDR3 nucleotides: TGCGCCAGCAGCCAAGATGCTGGTGGCTACACCTTC. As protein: CASSQDAGGYTF.

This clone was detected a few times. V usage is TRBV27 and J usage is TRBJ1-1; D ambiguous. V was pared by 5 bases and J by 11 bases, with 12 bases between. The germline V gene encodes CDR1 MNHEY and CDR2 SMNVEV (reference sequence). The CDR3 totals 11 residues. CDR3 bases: TGTGCCAGCAGTGGGAGGACTCAGGCTTTCTTT. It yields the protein CASSGRTQAFF.

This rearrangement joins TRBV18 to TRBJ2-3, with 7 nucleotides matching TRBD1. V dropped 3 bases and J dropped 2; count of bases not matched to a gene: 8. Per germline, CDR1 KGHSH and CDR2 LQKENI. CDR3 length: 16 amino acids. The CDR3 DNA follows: TGTGCCAGCTCACCGAATCTCAGGGGGACCACAGATACGCAGTATTTT. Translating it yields CASSPNLRGTTDTQYF.

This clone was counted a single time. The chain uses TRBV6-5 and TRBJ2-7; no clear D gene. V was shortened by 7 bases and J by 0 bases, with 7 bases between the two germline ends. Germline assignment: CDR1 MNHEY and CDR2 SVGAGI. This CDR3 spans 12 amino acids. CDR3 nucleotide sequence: TGTGCCAGCAAGTCCAGCTCCTACGAGCAGTACTTC. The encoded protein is CASKSSSYEQYF.

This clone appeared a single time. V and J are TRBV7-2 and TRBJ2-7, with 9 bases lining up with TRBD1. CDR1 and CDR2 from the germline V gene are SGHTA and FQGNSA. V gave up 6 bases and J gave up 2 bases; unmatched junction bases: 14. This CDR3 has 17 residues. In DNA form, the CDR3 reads TGTGCCAGCAGGACCGGGACAGGGCAGTCGTGGGCCTACGAGCAGTACTTC. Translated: CASRTGTGQSWAYEQYF.